This is a list of T cell receptor beta chains from one sample in a study of blood T cells in healthy people across ages. TCRdb reprocessed the 5' RACE reads via MiXCR and lists one record per CDR3 protein. The table has 1.5 million to 2 million distinct CDR3 sequences, roughly 30% seen once; the top ten hold about 8%. Sample: blood. These receptors all stem from a woman in her twenties or thirties in good health. Both conserved end residues are part of each CDR3. D genes are given only for firm matches. Where a row states a size, it is once, few, many or the class of an expanded clone; other rows omit it.

j_call d_call cdr3_length v_call clone_size cdr3_aa cdr3_nt
TRBJ2-1 - 14 TRBV19 - CASSDYAPSNEQFF TGTGCCTCCTCGGACTACGCTCCTAGCAATGAGCAGTTCTTC
TRBJ2-4 - 14 TRBV12-3/TRBV12-4 - CASSLSSVNRGQYF TGTGCCAGCAGTTTGAGTTCGGTGAACCGCGGGCAGTACTTC
TRBJ2-6 - 17 TRBV12-3/TRBV12-4 - CASSLLGLLSGANVLTF TGTGCCAGCAGTTTATTGGGACTCCTCTCTGGGGCCAACGTCCTGACTTTC
TRBJ1-2 - 14 TRBV29-1 many CSVGLVASGYGYTF TGCAGCGTTGGGTTAGTGGCTTCTGGGTATGGCTACACCTTC
TRBJ1-2 - 15 TRBV14 - CASSQDAVSNYGYTF TGTGCCAGCAGCCAAGATGCGGTTTCCAACTATGGCTACACCTTC
TRBJ2-7 - 13 TRBV5-1 many CASSLDNSYEQYF TGCGCCAGCAGCTTGGACAATTCCTACGAGCAGTACTTC
TRBJ2-1 - 11 TRBV20-1 few CSAETGYEQFF TGCAGTGCCGAGACGGGGTATGAGCAGTTCTTC
TRBJ1-1 - 13 TRBV5-1 few CASSWPSPGEAFF TGCGCCAGCAGCTGGCCCTCGCCCGGGGAAGCTTTCTTT
TRBJ2-5 - 12 TRBV20-1 - CSATAVGAEQYF TGCAGTGCCACCGCGGTGGGCGCTGAGCAGTACTTC
TRBJ1-1 - 11 TRBV29-1 many CSGDRNTEAFF TGCAGCGGTGACAGGAACACTGAAGCTTTCTTT
TRBJ2-5 - 16 TRBV5-1 - CASSLGSLESYNEQYF TGCGCCAGCAGCTTGGGAAGCCTGGAAAGCTACAATGAGCAGTACTTC
TRBJ1-6 - 12 TRBV9 - CASSVEDSPLHF TGTGCCAGCAGCGTAGAGGATTCACCCCTCCACTTT
TRBJ2-1 - 14 TRBV9 few CASSVDSRYNEQFF TGTGCCAGCAGCGTAGACTCCCGCTACAATGAGCAGTTCTTC
TRBJ1-2 - 12 TRBV29-1 - CSVSRESYGYTF TGCAGCGTTTCGAGAGAATCCTATGGCTACACCTTC
TRBJ2-3 TRBD1 16 TRBV7-9 few CASSFPRDRSTDTQYF TGTGCCAGCAGCTTCCCCCGGGACAGGAGCACAGATACGCAGTATTTT
TRBJ2-3 - 17 TRBV10-2 few CASSDPGRERSTDTQYF TGCGCCAGCAGTGACCCCGGCCGCGAGCGGAGCACAGATACGCAGTATTTT
TRBJ2-5 - 12 TRBV28 few CASSFWLETQYF TGTGCCAGCAGTTTTTGGTTGGAGACCCAGTACTTC
TRBJ2-7 - 14 TRBV20-1 - CSAREEVLPYEQYF TGCAGTGCTAGAGAAGAAGTACTACCCTACGAGCAGTACTTC
TRBJ1-2 - 16 TRBV15 many CATSRGGGGPNYGYTF TGTGCCACCAGCAGAGGAGGGGGAGGACCCAACTATGGCTACACCTTC
TRBJ2-7 - 14 TRBV5-1 many CASSPRTQTYEQYF TGCGCCAGCAGCCCCCGGACACAAACTTACGAGCAGTACTTC
TRBJ2-1 TRBD1 15 TRBV19 - CASSAGTGGWNEQFF TGTGCCAGTAGTGCCGGGACAGGGGGATGGAATGAGCAGTTCTTC
TRBJ2-7 - 15 TRBV12-5 many CASGLTRGYSYEQYF TGTGCTAGTGGTTTGACTCGGGGATACTCCTACGAGCAGTACTTC
TRBJ1-6 - 15 TRBV27 - CASSPFPGARSPLHF TGTGCCAGCTCCCCCTTCCCGGGGGCAAGGTCACCCCTCCACTTT
TRBJ2-3 - 13 TRBV20-1 many CSARSQSTDTQYF TGCAGTGCTAGGTCCCAGAGCACAGATACGCAGTATTTT